In its sample, the clone carrying this T cell receptor beta chain was seen once. Its antigen is unknown. The treatment denotes: roughly 10-day PBMC culture with coronavirus spike peptide pools or control peptides (ViraFEST assay). An Oncomine TCR Beta short-read assay was used to sequence the DNA from cultured CD4+ T cells. Via MiXCR, TCRdb re-called the PCR reads, giving one row per CDR3 protein. The data show over 2,500 distinct CDR3 sequences, less than 25% seen once. This entry comes from a study of vaccination and CD4 T cells after COVID-19. General study results and limits: Within the convalescent patients, a median approximately 86% of the SARS-CoV-2-reactive clones were ones that appeared only post-vaccination.

Germline CDR1 and CDR2: SGHNT and YENEEA. This CDR3 has 12 residues. The J segment lost 10 bases and the V segment lost 5 bases, leaving 5 bases of the junction unmatched. The sequence was obtained from a human donor who had recovered from COVID-19. Specimen: CD4+ T cells from blood, cultured in vitro. The chain joins TRBV11-3 to TRBJ2-1; the match to TRBD2 covers 7 bases. The CDR3 spells CASSGREAEQFF. The CDR3 coding sequence is TGTGCCAGCAGCGGCCGGGAGGCAGAGCAGTTCTTC.